This entry lists 7 T cell receptor beta chains sequenced from one sample in a study of cytomegalovirus exposure and HLA in healthy donors. The PCR contained 60 Vbeta and 13 Jbeta primers. The assay was immunoSEQ multiplex PCR, and TCRdb's table has in-frame clones only and misses some. The table lists 150,000 to 200,000 clones, around three quarters of them singletons. Sequencing was carried out using PBMCs. The receptors come from a woman aged 30 to 39 in good health and CMV-seronegative.

The rearrangement uses TRBV25-1 and TRBJ1-4; 7 bases fit TRBD1. This CDR3 contains 13 residues. Germline CDR1 MGHDK, CDR2 SYGVNS. The junction had 6 bases not matched to a gene; V was cut back by 6 bases and J by 8 bases. CDR3 in DNA: TGTGCCAGCAGAAACAGGGGTGGAGAAAAACTGTTTTTT. Amino acids: CASRNRGGEKLFF.

V and J are TRBV19 and TRBJ1-2; D uncertain. Germline CDR1 LNHDA, CDR2 SQIVND (reference sequence). This CDR3 has 13 residues. V was pared by 7 bases and J by 4 bases, with 13 bases between. The CDR3 is CASNPLEGYGYTF. The CDR3 DNA sequence: TGTGCCAGTAATCCGCTGGAGGGCTATGGCTACACCTTC.

This clone was detected a few times. The chain links TRBV4-3 to TRBJ2-5, with TRBD2 identical over 7 bases. V lost 5 bases to trimming and J lost 3 bases; unmatched junction nucleotides: 9. CDR3 length: 15 amino acids. Germline assignment: CDR1 LGHNA and CDR2 YSLEER. CDR3 nucleotide sequence: TGCGCCAGCAGCAGGAGACTAGCAAGCGAAGAGACCCAGTACTTC. Its translation: CASSRRLASEETQYF.

The chain joins TRBV14 to TRBJ2-1; TRBD2 matches at 12 bases. Trimming cost V 4 bases and J 6 bases; bases outside gene matches: 4. The CDR3 spans 15 residues. Per germline, CDR1 SGHDN and CDR2 FVKESK. The CDR3 is CASSPGTSGLNEQFF. DNA for the CDR3: TGTGCCAGCAGCCCCGGGACTAGCGGGCTCAATGAGCAGTTCTTC.

This clone has only a few counts. V usage is TRBV19 and J usage is TRBJ1-5; D gene ambiguous. The CDR3 runs to 13 residues. The V end lost 7 bases, the J end lost 2 bases, and 9 bases lay between the germline ends. The germline gives CDR1 LNHDA, CDR2 SQIVND (reference sequence). This CDR3 is CASTTSRNQPQHF. CDR3 sequence (DNA): TGTGCCAGTACCACTTCGCGCAATCAGCCCCAGCATTTT.

The chain links TRBV27 to TRBJ2-7; TRBD1 matches at 8 bases. V was clipped by 5 bases and J by 3 bases; unmatched bases: 3. Germline V gene data show CDR1 as MNHEY and CDR2 as SMNVEV (reference sequence). The CDR3 is 13 amino acids. In DNA, the CDR3 is TGTGCCAGCAGTATCGGGACAGGCTACGAGCAGTACTTC. Translation: CASSIGTGYEQYF.

The rearrangement links TRBV18 to TRBJ1-1, with TRBD1 identical over 10 bases. Germline lookup yields CDR1 KGHSH and CDR2 LQKENI. The CDR3 sequence is 20 residues long. Trimming cost V 2 bases and J 0 bases; bases outside gene matches: 15. In nucleotides, the CDR3 is TGTGCCAGCTCACCAGTCGCGGACAGGGGGAAGGGCCGAATGAACACTGAAGCTTTCTTT. Translated: CASSPVADRGKGRMNTEAFF.